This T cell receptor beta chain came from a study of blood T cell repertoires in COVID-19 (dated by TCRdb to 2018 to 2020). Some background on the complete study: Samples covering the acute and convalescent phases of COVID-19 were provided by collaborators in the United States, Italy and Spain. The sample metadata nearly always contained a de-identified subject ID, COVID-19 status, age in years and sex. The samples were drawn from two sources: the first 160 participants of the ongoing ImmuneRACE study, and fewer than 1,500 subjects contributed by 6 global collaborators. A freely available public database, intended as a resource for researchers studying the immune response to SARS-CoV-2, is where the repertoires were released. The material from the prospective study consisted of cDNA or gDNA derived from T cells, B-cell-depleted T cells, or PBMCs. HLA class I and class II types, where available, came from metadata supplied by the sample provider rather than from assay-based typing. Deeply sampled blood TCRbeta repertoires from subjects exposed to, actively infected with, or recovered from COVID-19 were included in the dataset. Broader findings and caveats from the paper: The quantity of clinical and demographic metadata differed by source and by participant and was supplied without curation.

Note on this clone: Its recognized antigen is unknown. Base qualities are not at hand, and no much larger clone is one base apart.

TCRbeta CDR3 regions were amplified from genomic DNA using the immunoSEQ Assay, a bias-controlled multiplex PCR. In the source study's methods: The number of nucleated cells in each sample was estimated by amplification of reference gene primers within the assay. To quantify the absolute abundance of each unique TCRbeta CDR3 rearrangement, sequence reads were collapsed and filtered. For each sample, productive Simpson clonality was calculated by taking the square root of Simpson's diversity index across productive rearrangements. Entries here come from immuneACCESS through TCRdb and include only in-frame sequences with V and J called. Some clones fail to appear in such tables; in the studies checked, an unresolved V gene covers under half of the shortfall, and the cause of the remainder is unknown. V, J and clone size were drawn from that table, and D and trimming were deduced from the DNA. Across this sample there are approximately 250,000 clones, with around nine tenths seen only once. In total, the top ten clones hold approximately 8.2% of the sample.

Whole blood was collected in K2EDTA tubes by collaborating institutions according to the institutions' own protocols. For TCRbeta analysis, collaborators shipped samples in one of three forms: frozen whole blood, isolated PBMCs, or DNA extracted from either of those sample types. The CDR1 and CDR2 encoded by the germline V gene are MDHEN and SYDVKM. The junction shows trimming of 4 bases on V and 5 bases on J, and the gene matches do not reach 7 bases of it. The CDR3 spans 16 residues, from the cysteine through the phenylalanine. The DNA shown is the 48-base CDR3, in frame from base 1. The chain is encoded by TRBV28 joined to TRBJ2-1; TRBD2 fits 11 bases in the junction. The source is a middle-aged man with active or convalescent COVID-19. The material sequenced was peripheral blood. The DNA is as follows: TGTGCCAGCAGTTGGGTTAGCGGGGGGGCAGACAATGAGCAGTTCTTC. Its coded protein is CASSWVSGGADNEQFF.